This is a list of T cell receptor beta chains from one sample in a study of T cells in localized non-small cell lung cancer. The protocol was immunoSEQ multiplex PCR, while the TCRdb copy is restricted to in-frame clones and leaves out a portion. The table has about 74,000 clones, approximately 84% seen once; the top ten hold 1% to 1.5%. The sample here was peripheral blood, taken before any cancer treatment. The origin of the receptors is a female donor aged 60 or older with stage I lung adenocarcinoma. Both conserved end residues are part of each CDR3. The order of the fields is V gene, clone size, J gene, CDR3 protein. Clone sizes are given selectively: once, few, many, or a class where the clone is expanded.

TRBV7-2,.,TRBJ2-4,CASSLARADLAKNIQYF
TRBV7-3,.,TRBJ2-1,CASSLNPGYNEQFF
TRBV5-6,.,TRBJ1-5,CASSQGVQPQHF
TRBV7-8,.,TRBJ2-1,CASSINYNEQFF
TRBV4-3,.,TRBJ2-5,CASSQDLAGLQETQYF
TRBV6-5,.,TRBJ1-4,CATSSLQGVNEKLFF
TRBV19,.,TRBJ1-1,CASSPRARGGTEAFF
TRBV29-1,.,TRBJ2-5,CSAQWDRAASETQYF
TRBV27,.,TRBJ1-2,CATAEGGRGGYTF
TRBV21-1,.,TRBJ2-1,CASSKKGTSGRRRNEQFF
TRBV7-9,.,TRBJ2-7,CASSLAQYYEQYF
TRBV11-3,.,TRBJ2-1,CASSLSDGWYNEQFF
TRBV18,.,TRBJ2-7,CASSPTRGQGIYEQYF
TRBV9,.,TRBJ1-5,CASSVGTNQPQHF
TRBV29-1,.,TRBJ1-2,CSVARTNYGYTF
TRBV5-1,.,TRBJ2-5,CASSWGRTVYQETQYF
TRBV27,.,TRBJ1-2,CASSPQRGYSYGYTF
TRBV21-1,.,TRBJ2-1,CASSKDVNEQFF
TRBV4-2,.,TRBJ2-7,CASSQSGTSRYEQYF
TRBV14,.,TRBJ1-4,CASSQDTAHYSSNEKLFF
TRBV4-2,.,TRBJ2-1,CASSLRPLGDTYNEQFF
TRBV7-9,.,TRBJ1-2,CASSLTVSYGYTF
TRBV9,.,TRBJ2-1,CASSTTGGLNNEQFF
TRBV1,.,TRBJ2-1,CTSSRGLRASNIYNEQFF
TRBV10-3,.,TRBJ1-2,CAISERGPQLSNYGYAF
TRBV19,.,TRBJ2-1,CASSKNGVDGRDEQFF
TRBV7-2,.,TRBJ1-4,CASSQDASGGSNEKLFF
TRBV11-2,.,TRBJ1-4,CASSEQGALEKLFF
TRBV6-5,once,TRBJ2-5,CASSPLTEGETQYF
TRBV12-5,.,TRBJ1-6,CASGFLTQGSSYNSPLHF
TRBV6-5,.,TRBJ2-5,CASSAGLAEKETQYF
TRBV19,few,TRBJ1-5,CASSIELTGARNQPQHF
TRBV19,.,TRBJ2-7,CASSKQESKQYF
TRBV7-2,.,TRBJ1-5,CASSLAHSPQHF
TRBV4-3,.,TRBJ1-4,CASSQQTGKLFF
TRBV6-5,.,TRBJ1-5,CASSRDSINQPQHF
TRBV27,.,TRBJ2-1,CASSFSGNEQFF
TRBV5-1,.,TRBJ2-7,CASSLVASGATNYEQYF
TRBV6-1,.,TRBJ2-2,CASSKSGGAVELFF
TRBV13,.,TRBJ2-1,CASSERNEQFF
TRBV6-5,.,TRBJ2-5,CAARGQGRETQYF
TRBV2,.,TRBJ1-1,CASTPLTVNTEAFF
TRBV19,.,TRBJ1-6,CASSDRQGGNSPLHF
TRBV7-2,.,TRBJ1-1,CASSQTDRGRFQNTEAFF